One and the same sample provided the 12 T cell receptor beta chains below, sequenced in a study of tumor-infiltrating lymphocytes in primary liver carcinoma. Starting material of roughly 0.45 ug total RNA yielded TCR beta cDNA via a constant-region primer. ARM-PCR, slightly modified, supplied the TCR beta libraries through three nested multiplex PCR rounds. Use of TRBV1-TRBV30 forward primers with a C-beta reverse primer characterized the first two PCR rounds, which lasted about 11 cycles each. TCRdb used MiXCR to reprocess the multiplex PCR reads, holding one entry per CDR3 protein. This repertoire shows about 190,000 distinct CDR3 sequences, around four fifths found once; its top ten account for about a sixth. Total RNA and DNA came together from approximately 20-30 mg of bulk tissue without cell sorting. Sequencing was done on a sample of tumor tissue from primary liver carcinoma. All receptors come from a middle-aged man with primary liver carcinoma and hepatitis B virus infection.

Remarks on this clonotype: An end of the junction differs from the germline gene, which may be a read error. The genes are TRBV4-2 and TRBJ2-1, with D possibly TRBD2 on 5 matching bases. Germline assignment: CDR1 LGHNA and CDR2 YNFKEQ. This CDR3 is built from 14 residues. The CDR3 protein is CASRQELEMNEPFF. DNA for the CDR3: TGTGCCAGCAGACAAGAACTAGAAATGAATGAGCCGTTCTTC.

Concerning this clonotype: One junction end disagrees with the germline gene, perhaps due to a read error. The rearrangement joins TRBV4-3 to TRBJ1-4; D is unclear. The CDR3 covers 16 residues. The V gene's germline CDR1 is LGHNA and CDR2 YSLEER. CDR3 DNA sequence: TGCGCCAGCGGCCAAGATCTTAGGAGACGAAATGAAAAACTGTTTTTT. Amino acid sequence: CASGQDLRRRNEKLFF.

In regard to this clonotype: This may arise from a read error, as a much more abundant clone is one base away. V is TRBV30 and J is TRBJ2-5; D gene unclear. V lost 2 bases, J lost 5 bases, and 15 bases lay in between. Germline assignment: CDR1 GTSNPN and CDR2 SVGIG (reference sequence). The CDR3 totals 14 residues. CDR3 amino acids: CAWSKSVRRETQYF. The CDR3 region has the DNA TGTGCCTGGAGTAAGAGCGTGAGAAGGGAGACCCAGTACTTC.

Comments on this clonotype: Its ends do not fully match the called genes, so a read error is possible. CDR3 protein: CASSRLGGDMQYF. The CDR3 DNA follows: TGCGCCAGCAGCCGCCTGGGAGGGGATATGCAGTATTTT. The genes are TRBV4-1 and TRBJ2-3; 7 positions agree with TRBD2. Germline V lookup: CDR1 MGHRA, CDR2 YSYEKL. The CDR3 contains 13 residues.

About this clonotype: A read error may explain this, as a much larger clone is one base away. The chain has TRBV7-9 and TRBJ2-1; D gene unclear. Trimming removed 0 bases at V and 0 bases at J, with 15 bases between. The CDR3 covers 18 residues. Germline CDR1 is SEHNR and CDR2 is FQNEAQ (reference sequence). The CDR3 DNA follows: TGTGCCAGCAGCTTAGCCCCACAGCTGCCGAGCTCCTACAATGAGCAGTTCTTC. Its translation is CASSLAPQLPSSYNEQFF.

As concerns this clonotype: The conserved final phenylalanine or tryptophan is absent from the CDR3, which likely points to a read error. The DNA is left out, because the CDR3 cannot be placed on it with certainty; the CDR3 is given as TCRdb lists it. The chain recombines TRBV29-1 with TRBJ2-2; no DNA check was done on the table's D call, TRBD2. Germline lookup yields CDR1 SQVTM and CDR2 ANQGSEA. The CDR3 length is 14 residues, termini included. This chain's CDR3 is CSVLGPGLTGELFL.

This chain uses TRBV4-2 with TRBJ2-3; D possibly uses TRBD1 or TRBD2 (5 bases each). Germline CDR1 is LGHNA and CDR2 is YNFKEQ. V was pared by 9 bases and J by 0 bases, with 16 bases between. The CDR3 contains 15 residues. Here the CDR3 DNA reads TGTGCCAGGAGAGGTTTTGAGGGGAGCACAGATACGCAGTATTTT. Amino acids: CARRGFEGSTDTQYF.

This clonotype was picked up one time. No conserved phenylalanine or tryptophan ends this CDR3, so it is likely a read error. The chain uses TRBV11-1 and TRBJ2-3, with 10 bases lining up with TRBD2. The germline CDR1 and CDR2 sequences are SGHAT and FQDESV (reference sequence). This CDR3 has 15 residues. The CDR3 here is CANSLAGGGTDTQYL. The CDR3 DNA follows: TGTGCCAACAGCTTAGCGGGAGGAGGCACAGATACGCAGTATTTA.

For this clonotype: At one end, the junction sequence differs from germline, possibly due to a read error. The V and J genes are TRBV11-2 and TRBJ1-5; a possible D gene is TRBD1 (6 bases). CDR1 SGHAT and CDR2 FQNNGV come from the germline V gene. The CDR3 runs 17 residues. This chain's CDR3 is CGSSLVVVTGSNHPQHF. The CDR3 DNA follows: TGTGGCAGCAGCTTAGTAGTGGTAACAGGGAGCAATCATCCCCAGCATTTT.

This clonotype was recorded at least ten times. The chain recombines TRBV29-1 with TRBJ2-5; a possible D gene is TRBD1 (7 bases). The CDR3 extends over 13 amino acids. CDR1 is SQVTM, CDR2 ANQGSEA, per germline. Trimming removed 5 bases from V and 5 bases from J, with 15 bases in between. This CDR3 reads CSVPSRGRETQYF. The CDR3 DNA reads TGCAGCGTTCCATCCAGGGGGAGGGAGACCCAGTACTTC.

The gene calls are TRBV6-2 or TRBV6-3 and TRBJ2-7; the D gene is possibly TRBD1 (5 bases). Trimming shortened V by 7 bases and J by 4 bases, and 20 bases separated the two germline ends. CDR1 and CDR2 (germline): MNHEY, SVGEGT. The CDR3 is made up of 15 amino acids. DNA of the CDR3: TGTGCCAGCATACCCCTACCCGGACATGGTTACGAGCAGTACTTC. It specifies CASIPLPGHGYEQYF.

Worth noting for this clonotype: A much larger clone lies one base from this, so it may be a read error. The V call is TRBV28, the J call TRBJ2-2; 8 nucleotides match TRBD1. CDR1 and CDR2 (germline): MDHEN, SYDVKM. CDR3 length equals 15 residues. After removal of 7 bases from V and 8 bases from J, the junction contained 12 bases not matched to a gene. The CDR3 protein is CASIEAGGAPGELFF. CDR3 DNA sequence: TGTGCCAGCATCGAGGCAGGGGGCGCTCCGGGGGAGCTGTTTTTT.